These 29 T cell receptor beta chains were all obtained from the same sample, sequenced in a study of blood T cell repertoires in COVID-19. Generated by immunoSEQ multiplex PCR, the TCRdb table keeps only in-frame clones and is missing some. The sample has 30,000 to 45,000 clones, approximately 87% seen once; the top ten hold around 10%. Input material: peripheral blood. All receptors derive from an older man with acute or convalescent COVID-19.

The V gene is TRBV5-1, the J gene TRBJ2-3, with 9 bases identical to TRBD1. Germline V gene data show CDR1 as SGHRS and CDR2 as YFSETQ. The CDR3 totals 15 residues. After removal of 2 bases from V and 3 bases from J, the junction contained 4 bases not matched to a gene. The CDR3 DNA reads TGCGCCAGCAGCTTCCGGGACAGGGATACAGATACGCAGTATTTT. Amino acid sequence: CASSFRDRDTDTQYF. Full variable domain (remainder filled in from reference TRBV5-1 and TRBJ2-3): KAGVTQTPRYLIKTRGQQVTLSCSPISGHRSVSWYQQTPGQGLQFLFEYFSETQRNKGNFPGRFSGRQFSNSRSEMNVSTLELGDSALYLCASSFRDRDTDTQYFGPGTRLTVL.

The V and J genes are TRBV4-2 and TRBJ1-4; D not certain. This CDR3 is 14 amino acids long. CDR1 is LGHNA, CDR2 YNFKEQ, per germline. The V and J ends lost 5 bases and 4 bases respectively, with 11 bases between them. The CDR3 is CASSVTENNEKLFF. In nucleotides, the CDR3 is TGTGCCAGCAGCGTAACAGAGAATAATGAAAAACTGTTTTTT.

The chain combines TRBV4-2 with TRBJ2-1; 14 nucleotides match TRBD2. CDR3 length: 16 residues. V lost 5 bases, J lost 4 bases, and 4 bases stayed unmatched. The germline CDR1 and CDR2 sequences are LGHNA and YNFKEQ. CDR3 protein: CASSIGLAGGYNEQFF. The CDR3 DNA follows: TGTGCCAGCAGCATCGGACTAGCGGGAGGATACAATGAGCAGTTCTTC.

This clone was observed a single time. Written as DNA, the CDR3 is TGTGCCAGCAGCCCCTGGAGGCCTGGGGAAAAACTGTTTTTT. Encoded protein: CASSPWRPGEKLFF. This chain connects TRBV6-2 or TRBV6-3 to TRBJ1-4; D is unclear. The V end lost 6 bases, the J end lost 8 bases, and 16 bases lay between the germline ends. From germline, CDR1 is MNHEY and CDR2 SVGEGT. The CDR3 runs to 14 residues.

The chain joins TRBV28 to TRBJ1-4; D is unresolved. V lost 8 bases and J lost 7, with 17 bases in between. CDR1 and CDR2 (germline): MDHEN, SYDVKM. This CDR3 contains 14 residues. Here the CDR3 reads CASLGGSLVEKLFF. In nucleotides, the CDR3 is TGTGCCAGCTTGGGCGGGAGCCTAGTTGAAAAACTGTTTTTT.

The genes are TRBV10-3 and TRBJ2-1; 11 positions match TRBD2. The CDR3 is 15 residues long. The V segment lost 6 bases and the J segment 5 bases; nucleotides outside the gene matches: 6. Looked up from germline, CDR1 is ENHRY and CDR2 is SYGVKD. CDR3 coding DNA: TGTGCCATCAGGAAGACTAGCGGGACGAACAATGAGCAGTTCTTC. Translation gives CAIRKTSGTNNEQFF.

The CDR3 reads CASSLQTGEDNEQFF. As DNA, the CDR3 is TGCGCCAGCAGCTTGCAGACAGGGGAAGACAATGAGCAGTTCTTC. The V and J genes are TRBV5-1 and TRBJ2-1, with 8 bases lining up with TRBD1. V was clipped by 1 base and J by 5 bases; unmatched bases: 5. The V gene's germline CDR1 is SGHRS and CDR2 YFSETQ. The CDR3 loop spans 15 amino acids.

CDR3 sequence: CASSLVLHEQFF. The CDR3 bases are TGTGCCAGCAGCTTAGTCCTCCATGAGCAGTTCTTC. The V gene is TRBV7-9, the J gene TRBJ2-1; D not resolved. Germline loops: CDR1 SEHNR, CDR2 FQNEAQ (reference sequence). V lost 1 base and J 8 bases, leaving 6 bases between the germline ends. CDR3 length: 12 residues.

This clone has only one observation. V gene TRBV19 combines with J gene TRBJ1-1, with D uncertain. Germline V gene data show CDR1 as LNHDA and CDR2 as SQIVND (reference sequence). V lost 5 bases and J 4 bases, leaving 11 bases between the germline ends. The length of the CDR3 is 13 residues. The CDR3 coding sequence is TGTGCCAGTAGTGTCCGGGTTGCCACTGAAGCTTTCTTT. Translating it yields CASSVRVATEAFF.

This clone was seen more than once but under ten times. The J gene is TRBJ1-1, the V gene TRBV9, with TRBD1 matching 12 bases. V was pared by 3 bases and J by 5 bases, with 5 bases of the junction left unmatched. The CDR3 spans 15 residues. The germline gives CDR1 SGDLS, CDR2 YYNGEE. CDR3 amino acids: CASSEGTGGYTEAFF. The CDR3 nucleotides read TGTGCCAGCAGCGAGGGGACAGGGGGCTATACTGAAGCTTTCTTT.

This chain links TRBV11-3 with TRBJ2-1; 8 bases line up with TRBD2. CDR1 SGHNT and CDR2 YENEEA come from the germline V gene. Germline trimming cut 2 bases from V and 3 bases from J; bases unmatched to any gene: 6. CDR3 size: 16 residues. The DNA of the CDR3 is TGTGCCAGCAGCTTAACGGGACTAGATGTCTACAATGAGCAGTTCTTC. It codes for CASSLTGLDVYNEQFF.

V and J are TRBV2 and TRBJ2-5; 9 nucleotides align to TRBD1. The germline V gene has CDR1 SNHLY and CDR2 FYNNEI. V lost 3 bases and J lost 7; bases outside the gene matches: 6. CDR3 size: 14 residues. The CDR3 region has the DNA TGTGCCAGCAGTGAGGGGACAGGGTCGGGGACCCAGTACTTC. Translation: CASSEGTGSGTQYF.

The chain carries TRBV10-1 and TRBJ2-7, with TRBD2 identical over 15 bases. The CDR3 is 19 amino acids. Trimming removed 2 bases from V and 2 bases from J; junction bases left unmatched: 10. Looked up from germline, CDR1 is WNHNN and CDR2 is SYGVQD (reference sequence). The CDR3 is CASSEPPGLAGGEAYEQYF. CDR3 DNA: TGCGCCAGCAGTGAGCCTCCGGGACTAGCGGGAGGTGAGGCCTACGAGCAGTACTTC.

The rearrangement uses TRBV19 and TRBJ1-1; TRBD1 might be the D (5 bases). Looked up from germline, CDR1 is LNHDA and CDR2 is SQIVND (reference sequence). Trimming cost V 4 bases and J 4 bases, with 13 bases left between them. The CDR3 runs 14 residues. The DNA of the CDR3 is TGTGCCAGTAGTAGGGTGGACACCTTCACTGAAGCTTTCTTT. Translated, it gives CASSRVDTFTEAFF.

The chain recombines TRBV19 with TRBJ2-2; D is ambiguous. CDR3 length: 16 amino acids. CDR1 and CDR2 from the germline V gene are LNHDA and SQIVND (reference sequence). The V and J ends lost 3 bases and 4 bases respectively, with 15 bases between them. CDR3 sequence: CASSISLLIPTGELFF. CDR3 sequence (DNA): TGTGCCAGTAGTATTTCACTACTCATACCCACCGGGGAGCTGTTTTTT.

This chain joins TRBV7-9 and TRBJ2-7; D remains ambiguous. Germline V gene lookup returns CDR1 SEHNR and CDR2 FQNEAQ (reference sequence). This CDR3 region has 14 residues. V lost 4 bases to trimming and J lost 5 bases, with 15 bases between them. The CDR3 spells CASSSMMEQDEQYF. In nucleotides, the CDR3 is TGTGCCAGCAGCTCCATGATGGAGCAAGACGAGCAGTACTTC.

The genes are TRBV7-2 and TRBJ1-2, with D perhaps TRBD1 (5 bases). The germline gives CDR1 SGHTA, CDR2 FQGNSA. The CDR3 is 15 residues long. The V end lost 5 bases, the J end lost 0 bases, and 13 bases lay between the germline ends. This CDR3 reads CASSARAGTNYGYTF. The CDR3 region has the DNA TGTGCCAGCAGCGCCCGGGCAGGGACTAACTATGGCTACACCTTC.

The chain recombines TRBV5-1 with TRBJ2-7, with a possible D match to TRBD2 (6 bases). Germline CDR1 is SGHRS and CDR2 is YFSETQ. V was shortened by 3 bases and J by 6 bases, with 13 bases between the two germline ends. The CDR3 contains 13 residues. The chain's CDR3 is CASSSTTSAEQYF. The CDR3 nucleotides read TGCGCCAGCAGCTCGACGACTAGTGCCGAGCAGTACTTC.

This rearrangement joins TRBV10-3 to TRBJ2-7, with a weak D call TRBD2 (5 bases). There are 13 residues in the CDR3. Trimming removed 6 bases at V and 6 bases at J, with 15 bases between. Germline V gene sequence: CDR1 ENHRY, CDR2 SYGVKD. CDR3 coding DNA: TGTGCCATCAGGGAGAGGCCCGAGGGCGAGCAGTACTTC. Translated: CAIRERPEGEQYF.

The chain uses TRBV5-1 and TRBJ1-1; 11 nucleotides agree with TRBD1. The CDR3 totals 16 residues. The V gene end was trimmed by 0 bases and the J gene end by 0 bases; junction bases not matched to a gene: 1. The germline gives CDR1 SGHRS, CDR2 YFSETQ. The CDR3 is CASSLGDRGMNTEAFF. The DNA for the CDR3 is TGCGCCAGCAGCTTGGGGGACAGGGGGATGAACACTGAAGCTTTCTTT. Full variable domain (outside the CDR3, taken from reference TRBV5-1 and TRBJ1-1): KAGVTQTPRYLIKTRGQQVTLSCSPISGHRSVSWYQQTPGQGLQFLFEYFSETQRNKGNFPGRFSGRQFSNSRSEMNVSTLELGDSALYLCASSLGDRGMNTEAFFGQGTRLTVV.

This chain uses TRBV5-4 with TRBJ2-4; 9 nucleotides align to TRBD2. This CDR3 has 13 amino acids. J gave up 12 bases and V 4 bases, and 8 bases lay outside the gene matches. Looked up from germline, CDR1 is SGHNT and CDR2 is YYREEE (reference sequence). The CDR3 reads CASSPLTSGDQYF. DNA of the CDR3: TGTGCCAGCAGCCCGCTGACTAGCGGAGATCAGTACTTC.

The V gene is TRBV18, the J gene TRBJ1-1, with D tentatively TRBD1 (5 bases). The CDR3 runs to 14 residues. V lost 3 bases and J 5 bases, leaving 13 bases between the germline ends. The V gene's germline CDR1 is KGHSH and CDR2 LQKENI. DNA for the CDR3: TGTGCCAGCTCACCTCCGGGGGGGTGGACTGAAGCTTTCTTT. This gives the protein CASSPPGGWTEAFF.

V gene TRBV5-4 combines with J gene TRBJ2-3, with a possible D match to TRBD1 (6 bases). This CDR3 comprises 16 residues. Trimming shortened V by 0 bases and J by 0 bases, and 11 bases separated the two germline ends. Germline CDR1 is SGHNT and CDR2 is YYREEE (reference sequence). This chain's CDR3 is CASSLGWTESTDTQYF. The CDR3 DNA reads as TGTGCCAGCAGCTTGGGTTGGACAGAGAGCACAGATACGCAGTATTTT.

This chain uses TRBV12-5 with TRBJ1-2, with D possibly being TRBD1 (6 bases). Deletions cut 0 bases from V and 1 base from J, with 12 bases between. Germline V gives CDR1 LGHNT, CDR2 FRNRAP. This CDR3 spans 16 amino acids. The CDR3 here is CASGLVQTGVNYGYTF. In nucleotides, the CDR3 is TGTGCTAGTGGTTTGGTCCAGACAGGCGTTAACTATGGCTACACCTTC.

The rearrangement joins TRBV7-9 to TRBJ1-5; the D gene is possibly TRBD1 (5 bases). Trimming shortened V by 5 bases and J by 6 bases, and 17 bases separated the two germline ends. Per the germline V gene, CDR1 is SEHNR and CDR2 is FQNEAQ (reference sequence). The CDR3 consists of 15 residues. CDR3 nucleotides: TGTGCCAGCAGCCTCGAGGGCCTCGGGGGTCAGCCCCAGCATTTT. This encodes CASSLEGLGGQPQHF. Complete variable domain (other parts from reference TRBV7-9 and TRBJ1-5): DTGVSQNPRHKITKRGQNVTFRCDPISEHNRLYWYRQTLGQGPEFLTYFQNEAQLEKSRLLSDRFSAERPKGSFSTLEIQRTEQGDSAMYLCASSLEGLGGQPQHFGDGTRLSIL.

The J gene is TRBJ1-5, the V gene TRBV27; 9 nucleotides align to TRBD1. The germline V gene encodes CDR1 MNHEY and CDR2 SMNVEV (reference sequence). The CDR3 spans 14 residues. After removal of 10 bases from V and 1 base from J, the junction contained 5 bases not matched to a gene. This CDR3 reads CATADRGSNQPQHF. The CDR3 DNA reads TGTGCCACCGCCGACAGGGGGAGCAATCAGCCCCAGCATTTT.

CDR3 loop: CASRIEWDRGETQYF. The CDR3 coding sequence is TGTGCCAGCAGGATCGAATGGGACAGGGGAGAGACCCAGTACTTC. V gene TRBV6-5 combines with J gene TRBJ2-5; TRBD1 matches 10 bases. The CDR3 length is 15 residues. Per germline, CDR1 MNHEY and CDR2 SVGAGI. Trimming took 6 bases from V and 4 from J; bases not matched to a gene: 8.

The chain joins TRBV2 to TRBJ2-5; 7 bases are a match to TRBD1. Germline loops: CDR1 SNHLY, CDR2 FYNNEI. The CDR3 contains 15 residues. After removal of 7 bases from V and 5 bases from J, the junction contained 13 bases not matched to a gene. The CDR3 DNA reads TGTGCCAGCACCTTACTGACAGGGTGGGGGGAGACCCAGTACTTC. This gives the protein CASTLLTGWGETQYF.

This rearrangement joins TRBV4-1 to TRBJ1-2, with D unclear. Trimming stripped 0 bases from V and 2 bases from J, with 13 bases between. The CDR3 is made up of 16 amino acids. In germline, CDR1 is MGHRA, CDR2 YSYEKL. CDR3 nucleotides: TGCGCCAGCAGCCAAGACCCCTCTCCCAGAAACTATGGCTACACCTTC. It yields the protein CASSQDPSPRNYGYTF.